This paragraph reports one T cell receptor (beta chain). This clonotype was seen more than once but under ten times. Its antigen is not yet known. No much larger clone exists at a distance of one base, and base qualities are not known. The data belong to a study of T-cell memory formation after mild COVID-19 (dated by TCRdb to the early 2020s). Regarding the complete study: Most TCR sequence clusters were specific to one of the two donors. In a couple of donors, T-cell clones that expanded and contracted after mild COVID-19 were tracked by sequencing TCRalpha and TCRbeta repertoires over time. The cohort comprised two young, previously healthy adult volunteers, one female and one male.

The research as a whole found: Contracting CD4+ clones were found mainly in CM and EM memory subsets, while CD8+ clones were enriched in EMRA. Some responding clones were detected in pre-infection memory, which suggested that pre-existing cross-reactive memory T cells had joined the SARS-CoV-2 response. Clones that contracted from day 15 to 85 showed balanced CD4/CD8 phenotypes, whereas a second wave of clones that expanded from day 15 to 37 leaned towards CD4+. The study covered only a couple of mild cases, and larger cohorts including severe cases with pre-infection samples were considered necessary. SARS-CoV-2 specificity of the second-wave clones peaking on day 37 was not confirmed.

For sequencing, an Illumina NovaSeq 6000 was employed. TCRalpha and TCRbeta cDNA libraries were constructed by 5'RACE with constant-segment primers, with sample barcodes and unique molecular identifiers being introduced. RNA was extracted from every sample with Trizol reagent. Libraries were amplified in two PCR steps, with a second sample barcode and Illumina TruSeq adapters added in the second step. Sequencing of the libraries was done on an Illumina NovaSeq, producing 2 x 150 bp paired-end reads. The paper's processing steps were these. The reads were demultiplexed and collapsed into UMI-guided consensus sequences using migec v1.2.7. Using mixcr v2.1.11, UMI consensuses were aligned to TRA and TRB V and J templates and then assembled into clonotypes. A clonotype was counted as expanded or contracted only when both edgeR and NoisET called the clonotype significant, with the noise models trained on biological replicates. For edgeR calls, the cutoffs were a false discovery rate-adjusted p below 0.01 and a log2 fold-change threshold of 1. As an exploratory analysis of dynamics, max-normalized trajectories of the 1000 most abundant clonotypes were examined with PCA combined with hierarchical clustering. Separately sequenced CD4+ and CD8+ repertoires were used to assign a CD4 or CD8 phenotype to each responding clone. TCRdb trimmed the raw reads at Q25, called clones with MiXCR and kept productive beta chains. Every CDR3 protein is listed once, alongside the most common genes and DNA of its rows. The V and J calls follow TCRdb's processing rather than the paper's. This sample comprises 100,000 or so distinct CDR3 sequences, around 10% of them detected only once. The ten largest clones represent about 40% of the sample.

Ficoll-Paque density gradient centrifugation was used to isolate PBMCs. The receptor's source is a man between 18 and 29 years old who had mild COVID-19 (a few samples of this study predate the infection). The sample titles of this study are shuffled in the database, so cell type and time point are left out; the donor was told from shared clones. Sequencing was performed on PBMCs or a T cell subset sorted from them (not recorded which).

The CDR3 here reads CASSPGTPGNNQPQHF. Here is the DNA: TGTGCCAGCAGCCCAGGGACCCCGGGAAATAATCAGCCCCAGCATTTT. The V and J genes are TRBV28 and TRBJ1-5; TRBD1 is a possible D gene, resting on 5 matching bases. As encoded in the germline V gene, CDR1 is MDHEN while CDR2 is SYDVKM. The germline ends are 19 bases apart after V is trimmed by 6 bases and J by 4 bases. From its cysteine to its phenylalanine, the CDR3 spans 16 amino acids. CDR3 DNA is the only sequence kept; it has 48 bases, read in frame from the first base. With the rest looked up from the reference TRBV28 and TRBJ1-5 genes rather than sequenced, the full variable domain is DVKVTQSSRYLVKRTGEKVFLECVQDMDHENMFWYRQDPGLGLRLIYFSYDVKMKEKGDIPEGYSVSREKKERFSLILESASTNQTSMYLCASSPGTPGNNQPQHFGDGTRLSIL.